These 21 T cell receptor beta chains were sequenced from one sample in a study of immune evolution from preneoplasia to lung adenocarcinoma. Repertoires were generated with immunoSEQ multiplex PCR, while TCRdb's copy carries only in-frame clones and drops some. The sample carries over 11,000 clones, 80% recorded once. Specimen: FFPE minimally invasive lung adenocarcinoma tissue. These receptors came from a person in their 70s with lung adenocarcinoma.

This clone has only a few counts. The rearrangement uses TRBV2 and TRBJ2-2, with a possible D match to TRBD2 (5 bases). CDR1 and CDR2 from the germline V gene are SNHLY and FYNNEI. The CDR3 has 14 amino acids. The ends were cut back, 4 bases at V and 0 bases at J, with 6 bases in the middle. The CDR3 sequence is CASSGGPNTGELFF. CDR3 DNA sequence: TGTGCCAGCAGTGGAGGGCCGAACACCGGGGAGCTGTTTTTT.

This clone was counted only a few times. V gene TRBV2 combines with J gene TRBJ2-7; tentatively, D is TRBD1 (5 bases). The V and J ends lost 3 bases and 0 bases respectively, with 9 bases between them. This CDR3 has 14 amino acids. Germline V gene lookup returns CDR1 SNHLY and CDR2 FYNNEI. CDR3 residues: CASSEQGSSYEQYF. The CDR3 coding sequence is TGTGCCAGCAGTGAGCAGGGTAGCTCCTACGAGCAGTACTTC.

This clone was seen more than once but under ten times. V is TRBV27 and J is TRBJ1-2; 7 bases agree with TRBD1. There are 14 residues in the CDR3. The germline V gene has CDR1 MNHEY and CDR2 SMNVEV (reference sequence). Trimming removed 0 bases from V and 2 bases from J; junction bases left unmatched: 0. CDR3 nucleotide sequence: TGTGCCAGCAGTTTATCACAGGGGAACTATGGCTACACCTTC. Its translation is CASSLSQGNYGYTF.

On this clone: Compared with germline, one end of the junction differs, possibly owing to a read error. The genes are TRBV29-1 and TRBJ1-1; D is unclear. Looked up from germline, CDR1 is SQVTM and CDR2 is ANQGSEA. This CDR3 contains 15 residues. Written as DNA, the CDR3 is TGCAGCGTTCCAAATATGGGCCGGCCGAACACTGAAGTTTTCTTT. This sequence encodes CSVPNMGRPNTEVFF.

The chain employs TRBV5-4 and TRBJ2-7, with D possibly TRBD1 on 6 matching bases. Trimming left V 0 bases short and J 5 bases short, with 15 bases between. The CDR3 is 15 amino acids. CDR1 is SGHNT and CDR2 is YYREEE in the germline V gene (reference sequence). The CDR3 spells CASSLALRGGDEQYF. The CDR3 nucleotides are TGTGCCAGCAGCTTGGCTCTCAGGGGTGGGGACGAGCAGTACTTC.

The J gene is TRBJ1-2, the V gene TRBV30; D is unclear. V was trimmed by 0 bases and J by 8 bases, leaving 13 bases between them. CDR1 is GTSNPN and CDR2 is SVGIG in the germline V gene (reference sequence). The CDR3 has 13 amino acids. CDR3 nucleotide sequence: TGTGCCTGGAGTGTAAGGCTTGAGAGAGGCTACACCTTC. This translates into CAWSVRLERGYTF.

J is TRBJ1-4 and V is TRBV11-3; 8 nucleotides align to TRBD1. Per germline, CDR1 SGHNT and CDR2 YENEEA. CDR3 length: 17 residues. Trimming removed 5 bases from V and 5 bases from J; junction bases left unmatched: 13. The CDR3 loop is CASSRKRSRQGNEKLFF. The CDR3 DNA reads TGTGCCAGCAGCCGCAAACGATCCCGACAGGGGAATGAAAAACTGTTTTTT.

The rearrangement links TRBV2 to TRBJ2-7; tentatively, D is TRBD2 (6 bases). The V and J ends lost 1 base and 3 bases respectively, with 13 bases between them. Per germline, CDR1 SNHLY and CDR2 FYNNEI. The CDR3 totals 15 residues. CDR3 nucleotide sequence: TGTGCCAGCAGTGAAGGGAGGGGCACACTCTACGAGCAGTACTTC. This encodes CASSEGRGTLYEQYF.

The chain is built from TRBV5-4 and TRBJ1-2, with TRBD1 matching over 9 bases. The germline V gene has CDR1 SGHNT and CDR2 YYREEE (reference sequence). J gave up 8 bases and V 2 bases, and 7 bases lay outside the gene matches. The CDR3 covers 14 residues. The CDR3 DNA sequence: TGTGCCAGCAGCTTTACAGGGGGCCCGGGCGGCTACACCTTC. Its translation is CASSFTGGPGGYTF.

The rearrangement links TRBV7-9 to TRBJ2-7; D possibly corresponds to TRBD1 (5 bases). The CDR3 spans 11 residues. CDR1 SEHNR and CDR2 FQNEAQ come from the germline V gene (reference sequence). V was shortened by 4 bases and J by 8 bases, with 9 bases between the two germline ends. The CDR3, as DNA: TGTGCCAGCAGCTCGACAGCCAAGCAGTACTTC. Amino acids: CASSSTAKQYF. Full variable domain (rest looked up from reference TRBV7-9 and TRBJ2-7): DTGVSQNPRHKITKRGQNVTFRCDPISEHNRLYWYRQTLGQGPEFLTYFQNEAQLEKSRLLSDRFSAERPKGSFSTLEIQRTEQGDSAMYLCASSSTAKQYFGPGTRLTVT.

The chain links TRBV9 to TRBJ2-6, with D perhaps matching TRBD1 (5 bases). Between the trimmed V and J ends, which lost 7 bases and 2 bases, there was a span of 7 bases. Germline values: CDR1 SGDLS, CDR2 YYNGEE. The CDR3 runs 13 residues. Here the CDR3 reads CASGATGANVLTF. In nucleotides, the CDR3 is TGTGCCAGCGGGGCCACTGGGGCCAACGTCCTGACTTTC.

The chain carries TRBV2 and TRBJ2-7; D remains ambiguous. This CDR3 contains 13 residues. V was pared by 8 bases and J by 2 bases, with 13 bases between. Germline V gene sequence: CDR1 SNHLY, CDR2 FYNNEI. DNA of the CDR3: TGTGCCAGCGGTTTAAATCCCACCTACGAGCAGTACTTC. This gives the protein CASGLNPTYEQYF.

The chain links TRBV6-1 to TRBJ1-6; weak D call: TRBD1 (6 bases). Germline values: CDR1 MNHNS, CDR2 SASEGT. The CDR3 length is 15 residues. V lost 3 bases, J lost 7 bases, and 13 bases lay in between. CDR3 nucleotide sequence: TGTGCCAGCAGTGAGACAGGTTATCACAATTCACCCCTCCACTTT. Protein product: CASSETGYHNSPLHF.

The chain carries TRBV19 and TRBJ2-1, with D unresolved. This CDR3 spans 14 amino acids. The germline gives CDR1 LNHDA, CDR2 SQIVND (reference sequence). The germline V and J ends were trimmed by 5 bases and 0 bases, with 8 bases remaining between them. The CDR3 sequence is CASSPSSSYNEQFF. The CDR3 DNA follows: TGTGCCAGTAGTCCTTCGAGCTCCTACAATGAGCAGTTCTTC.

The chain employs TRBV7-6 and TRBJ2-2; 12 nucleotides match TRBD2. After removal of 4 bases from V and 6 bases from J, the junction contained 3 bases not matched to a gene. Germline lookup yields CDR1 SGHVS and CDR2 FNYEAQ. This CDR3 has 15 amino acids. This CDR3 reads CASSSTSGSAGELFF. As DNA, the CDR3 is TGTGCCAGCAGCTCGACTAGCGGGAGTGCCGGGGAGCTGTTTTTT. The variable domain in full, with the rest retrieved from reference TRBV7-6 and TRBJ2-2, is GAGVSQSPRYKVTKRGQDVALRCDPISGHVSLYWYRQALGQGPEFLTYFNYEAQQDKSGLPNDRFSAERPEGSISTLTIQRTEQRDSAMYRCASSSTSGSAGELFFGEGSRLTVL.

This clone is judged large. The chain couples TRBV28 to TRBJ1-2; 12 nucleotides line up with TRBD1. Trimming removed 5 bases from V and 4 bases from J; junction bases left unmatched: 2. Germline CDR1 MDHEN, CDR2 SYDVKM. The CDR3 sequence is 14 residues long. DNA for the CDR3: TGTGCCAGCAGTAGGGACAGGGGGCCCTATGGCTACACCTTC. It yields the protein CASSRDRGPYGYTF.

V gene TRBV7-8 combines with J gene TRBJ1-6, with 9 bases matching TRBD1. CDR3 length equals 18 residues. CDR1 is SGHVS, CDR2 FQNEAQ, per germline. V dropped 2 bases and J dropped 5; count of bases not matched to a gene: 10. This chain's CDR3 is CASSLTKGQGINNSPLHF. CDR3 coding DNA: TGTGCCAGCAGCTTAACCAAGGGACAGGGAATAAATAATTCACCCCTCCACTTT.

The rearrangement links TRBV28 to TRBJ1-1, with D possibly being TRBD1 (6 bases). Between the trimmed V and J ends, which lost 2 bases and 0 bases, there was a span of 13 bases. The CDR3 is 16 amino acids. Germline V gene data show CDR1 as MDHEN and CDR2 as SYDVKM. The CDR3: CASSLRPGTLNTEAFF. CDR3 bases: TGTGCCAGCAGTTTAAGGCCGGGGACATTGAACACTGAAGCTTTCTTT.

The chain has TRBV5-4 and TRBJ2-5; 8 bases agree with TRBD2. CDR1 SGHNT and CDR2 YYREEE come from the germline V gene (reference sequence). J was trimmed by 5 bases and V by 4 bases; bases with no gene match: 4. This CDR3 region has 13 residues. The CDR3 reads CASSKGLGETQYF. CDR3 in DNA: TGTGCCAGCAGCAAGGGACTAGGCGAGACCCAGTACTTC.

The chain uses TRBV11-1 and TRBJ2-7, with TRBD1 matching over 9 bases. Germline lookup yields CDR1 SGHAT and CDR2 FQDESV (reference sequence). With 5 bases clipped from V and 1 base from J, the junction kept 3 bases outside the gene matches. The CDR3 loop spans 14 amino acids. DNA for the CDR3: TGTGCCAGCAGCCGACAGGGGGATTCCTACGAGCAGTACTTC. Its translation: CASSRQGDSYEQYF.

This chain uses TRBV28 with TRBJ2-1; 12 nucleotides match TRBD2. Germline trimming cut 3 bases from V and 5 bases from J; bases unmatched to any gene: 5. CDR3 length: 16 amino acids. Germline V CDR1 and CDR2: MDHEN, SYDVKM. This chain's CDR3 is CASSLFRLAGDNEQFF. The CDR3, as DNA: TGTGCCAGCAGTTTGTTCAGACTAGCGGGAGACAATGAGCAGTTCTTC.